The sequence of this TCR beta chain was determined in a study of T cells expressing NK-cell markers. Looked up from germline, CDR1 is SGHDT and CDR2 is YYEEEE. CDR3 length: 16 amino acids. General study findings and limits: These clonotypes also led the CD3+CD56-NKG2C+ fraction in four donors. Of CD8+ T cells, roughly 1.0-8% belonged to dominant NKG2C+ clonotypes in roughly six donors.

In regard to this clonotype: Antigen: not known.

TCRdb re-called the 5' RACE reads; every CDR3 protein appears as one record, without DNA. Its listing shows around 380,000 distinct CDR3 sequences. The receptor comes from a woman aged 50 to 65 in good health. The genes are TRBV5-6 and TRBJ2-3; TCRdb calls TRBD1, which cannot be checked without DNA. The sample taken for sequencing was blood T cells: a sorted CD56 or NKG2C T cell subset, CD4+ or CD8+ T cells, or bulk PBMC T cells (not recorded which). CDR3 protein: CASSSIADRVDDTQYF.